Following are 11 T cell receptor beta chains from one sample sequenced in a study of T cell responses to AZD1222 COVID-19 vaccine. Data came from immunoSEQ multiplex PCR; TCRdb stores just in-frame clones and leaves some out. The sample has around 140,000 clones, approximately 93% seen once. Sequences were derived from peripheral blood, sampled on day 0 of AZD1222 vaccination. The receptors originated from an adult in good health.

V is TRBV2 and J is TRBJ1-2, with 7 nucleotides matching TRBD1. J gave up 5 bases and V 5 bases, and 11 bases lay outside the gene matches. Germline values: CDR1 SNHLY, CDR2 FYNNEI. The CDR3 spans 15 residues. This CDR3 is CASSHRTGVWYGYTF. CDR3 DNA: TGTGCCAGCAGTCACAGAACAGGGGTATGGTATGGCTACACCTTC.

The chain carries TRBV7-9 and TRBJ2-7, with a possible D match to TRBD1 (5 bases). This CDR3 spans 14 amino acids. Trimming stripped 3 bases from V and 3 bases from J, with 12 bases between. Germline values: CDR1 SEHNR, CDR2 FQNEAQ (reference sequence). The CDR3 DNA sequence: TGTGCCAGCAGCTTTGGGGCTAGGGTCTACGAGCAGTACTTC. Translated, it gives CASSFGARVYEQYF.

The chain links TRBV10-3 to TRBJ2-7; no reliable D call. Per the germline V gene, CDR1 is ENHRY and CDR2 is SYGVKD. Trimming shortened V by 1 base and J by 8 bases, and 9 bases separated the two germline ends. The CDR3 is made up of 12 amino acids. The CDR3 DNA sequence: TGTGCCATCAGTGAGTTTCAAGGGCAGCAGTACTTC. Protein: CAISEFQGQQYF.

A single count supports this clone. The rearrangement links TRBV29-1 to TRBJ1-1; no clear D. Trimming removed 1 base at V and 4 bases at J, with 13 bases between. Germline V lookup: CDR1 SQVTM, CDR2 ANQGSEA. The CDR3 sequence is 14 residues long. CDR3 sequence reads: CSVEAFQVGTEAFF. CDR3 nucleotides: TGCAGCGTTGAAGCTTTCCAGGTCGGCACTGAAGCTTTCTTT.

The J gene is TRBJ1-1, the V gene TRBV5-4; D is unclear. The V end was cut by 5 bases, the J end by 1 base, with 6 bases between. The CDR3 loop spans 12 amino acids. Germline assignment: CDR1 SGHNT and CDR2 YYREEE (reference sequence). CDR3 nucleotides: TGTGCCAGCAGAAGTCCGAACACTGAAGCTTTCTTT. Its protein is CASRSPNTEAFF.

The rearrangement joins TRBV19 to TRBJ2-7; 7 bases are a match to TRBD2. The germline V gene encodes CDR1 LNHDA and CDR2 SQIVND (reference sequence). V trimming: 0 bases; J trimming: 0 bases; junction bases outside the gene matches: 5. This CDR3 has 16 residues. Here the CDR3 reads CASSIDSLAASYEQYF. In DNA form, the CDR3 reads TGTGCCAGTAGTATAGATTCCCTAGCGGCCTCCTACGAGCAGTACTTC.

Concerning this clone itself: Distinct nucleotide sequences in the sample also encode this CDR3. The J gene is TRBJ1-5, the V gene TRBV5-1; D is uncertain. This CDR3 contains 14 residues. V was cut by 4 bases and J by 2 bases, with 10 bases left in between. Germline V gives CDR1 SGHRS, CDR2 YFSETQ. The CDR3 protein is CASSLESRNQPQHF. The CDR3 DNA reads as TGCGCCAGCAGCCTAGAAAGTCGCAATCAGCCCCAGCATTTT.

The J gene is TRBJ1-1, the V gene TRBV5-1; 8 positions agree with TRBD1. The CDR3 contains 14 residues. The trim removed 1 base at V and 5 bases at J, leaving 4 bases unmatched. Germline V CDR1 and CDR2: SGHRS, YFSETQ. The CDR3 protein is CASSLTGGETEAFF. The CDR3 nucleotides read TGCGCCAGCAGCTTGACAGGGGGTGAGACTGAAGCTTTCTTT.

The chain has TRBV11-2 and TRBJ1-6, with D possibly matching TRBD1 (5 bases). The CDR3 has 14 amino acids. Trimming shortened V by 6 bases and J by 7 bases, and 13 bases separated the two germline ends. Looked up from germline, CDR1 is SGHAT and CDR2 is FQNNGV. DNA for the CDR3: TGTGCCAGCAGTTTCCGGGGGGAAAATTCACCCCTCCACTTT. The encoded protein is CASSFRGENSPLHF.

The chain joins TRBV7-8 to TRBJ2-6; possible D gene TRBD1, 5 bases. V lost 4 bases and J lost 0, with 7 bases in between. The CDR3 has 15 residues. Per the germline V gene, CDR1 is SGHVS and CDR2 is FQNEAQ. The CDR3 coding sequence is TGTGCCAGCAGCTCGGACACCTCTGGGGCCAACGTCCTGACTTTC. This translates into CASSSDTSGANVLTF.

This clone was counted a few times. V gene TRBV10-1 combines with J gene TRBJ2-7; tentatively, D is TRBD2 (5 bases). V was pared by 9 bases and J by 2 bases, with 14 bases between. The CDR3 contains 13 residues. The germline V gene encodes CDR1 WNHNN and CDR2 SYGVQD (reference sequence). Here the CDR3 DNA reads TGCGCCAGTGAGAGAGGGCAGGCCTACGAGCAGTACTTC. Translated, it gives CASERGQAYEQYF.